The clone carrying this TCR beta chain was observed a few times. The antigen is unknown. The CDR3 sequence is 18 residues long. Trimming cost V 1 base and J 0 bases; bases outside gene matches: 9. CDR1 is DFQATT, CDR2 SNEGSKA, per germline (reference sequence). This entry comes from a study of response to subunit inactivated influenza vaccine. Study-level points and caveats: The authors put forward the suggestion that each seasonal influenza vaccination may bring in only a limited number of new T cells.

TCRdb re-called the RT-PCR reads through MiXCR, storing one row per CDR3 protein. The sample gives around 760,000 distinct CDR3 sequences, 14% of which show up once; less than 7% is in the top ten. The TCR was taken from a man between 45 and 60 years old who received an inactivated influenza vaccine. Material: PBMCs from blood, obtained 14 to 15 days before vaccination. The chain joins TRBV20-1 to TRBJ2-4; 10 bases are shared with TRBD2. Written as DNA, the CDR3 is TGCAGTGCTAGAGGGAGTAGCGGGAGGATAGGAGCCAAAAACATTCAGTACTTC. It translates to CSARGSSGRIGAKNIQYF.